Following are 22 T cell receptor beta chains from one sample sequenced in a study of T cell responses to AZD1222 COVID-19 vaccine. The table came from immunoSEQ multiplex PCR; TCRdb's copy has only in-frame clones and leaves some out. The sample contains about 120,000 clones, around 91% of which appear only once. Sequencing was performed on peripheral blood, taken on day 0 of AZD1222 vaccination. Source of these receptors: an adult in good health.

The J gene is TRBJ1-4, the V gene TRBV7-2, with 8 bases fitting TRBD1. Trimming removed 0 bases from V and 12 bases from J; junction bases left unmatched: 3. From germline, CDR1 is SGHTA and CDR2 FQGNSA. This CDR3 is 13 amino acids long. The CDR3 region has the DNA TGTGCCAGCAGCTTAGCGGGGACAGGTCAACTGTTTTTT. This gives the protein CASSLAGTGQLFF.

The chain couples TRBV28 to TRBJ1-2, with D possibly TRBD1 on 6 matching bases. The V gene lost 2 bases and the J gene lost 6 bases, with 10 bases spanning the gap. The CDR3 covers 13 residues. In germline, CDR1 is MDHEN, CDR2 SYDVKM. The chain's CDR3 is CASSLRDTDGYTF. Here the CDR3 DNA reads TGTGCCAGCAGTTTAAGGGACACTGATGGCTACACCTTC.

A single count supports this clone. This chain joins TRBV5-6 and TRBJ1-1, with D perhaps matching TRBD1 (5 bases). Germline V lookup: CDR1 SGHDT, CDR2 YYEEEE. The CDR3 has 15 residues. Trimming took 1 base from V and 7 from J, leaving 17 bases between them. This chain's CDR3 is CASSLPGRDGNEAFF. Here the CDR3 DNA reads TGTGCCAGCAGCTTGCCTGGCCGGGACGGTAATGAAGCTTTCTTT.

The rearrangement links TRBV7-2 to TRBJ2-7; 9 bases are a match to TRBD1. The CDR3 is 15 residues long. V lost 2 bases, J lost 3 bases, and 5 bases stayed unmatched. Germline lookup yields CDR1 SGHTA and CDR2 FQGNSA. For the CDR3, the DNA is TGTGCCAGCAGCTTAAGAGGGACAGGGTTCTACGAGCAGTACTTC. This gives the protein CASSLRGTGFYEQYF.

This chain links TRBV12-5 with TRBJ1-2; TRBD1 is a possible D gene (5 bases). This CDR3 region has 13 residues. V lost 6 bases and J lost 2, with 10 bases in between. Per the germline V gene, CDR1 is LGHNT and CDR2 is FRNRAP. The DNA for the CDR3 is TGTGCTAGTGGACCGGACAAGAACTATGGCTACACCTTC. It yields the protein CASGPDKNYGYTF.

V usage is TRBV4-3 and J usage is TRBJ2-1, with D possibly called TRBD1 or TRBD2 (5 bases each). Germline CDR1 and CDR2: LGHNA and YSLEER. This CDR3 is built from 15 residues. Trimming left V 3 bases short and J 2 bases short, with 11 bases between. The CDR3 coding sequence is TGCGCCAGCAGCCATCGGGACGGTGCCTACAATGAGCAGTTCTTC. This codes for CASSHRDGAYNEQFF.

The chain employs TRBV28 and TRBJ2-1; D call uncertain. V lost 3 bases to trimming and J lost 0 bases, with 15 bases between them. CDR3 length equals 17 residues. Germline CDR1 is MDHEN and CDR2 is SYDVKM. In nucleotides, the CDR3 is TGTGCCAGCAGTTTTGGTCTACCGCTTTCCTCCTACAATGAGCAGTTCTTC. Protein: CASSFGLPLSSYNEQFF.

This clone was recorded only once. CDR3 amino acids: CASSLALWTSGGASGELFF. DNA of the CDR3: TGTGCCAGCAGCTTAGCGCTATGGACTAGCGGGGGGGCGAGCGGGGAGCTGTTTTTT. The chain uses TRBV7-8 and TRBJ2-2; 15 bases match TRBD2. The CDR3 consists of 19 residues. Germline CDR1 and CDR2: SGHVS and FQNEAQ. With 0 bases clipped from V and 7 bases from J, the junction kept 9 bases outside the gene matches.

CDR3 residues: CASRPSLAVTDTQYF. The CDR3 coding sequence is TGCGCCAGCAGACCCTCGCTAGCGGTCACAGATACGCAGTATTTT. The V and J genes are TRBV4-3 and TRBJ2-3; 7 bases align to TRBD2. Germline CDR1 and CDR2: LGHNA and YSLEER. J was trimmed by 2 bases and V by 6 bases; bases with no gene match: 8. The CDR3 spans 15 residues.

The chain links TRBV18 to TRBJ2-7; 8 bases fit TRBD1. The germline CDR1 and CDR2 sequences are KGHSH and LQKENI. With V trimmed by 3 bases and J by 7 bases, 8 bases remained unmatched. This CDR3 is built from 14 residues. CDR3 DNA: TGTGCCAGCTCACCGGACAGGGCTCAGGGGGAGCAGTACTTC. Amino acid sequence: CASSPDRAQGEQYF. Full variable domain (rest looked up from reference TRBV18 and TRBJ2-7): NAGVMQNPRHLVRRRGQEARLRCSPMKGHSHVYWYRQLPEEGLKFMVYLQKENIIDESGMPKERFSAEFPKEGPSILRIQQVVRGDSAAYFCASSPDRAQGEQYFGPGTRLTVT.

V and J are TRBV2 and TRBJ2-5; D is ambiguous. The length of the CDR3 is 10 residues. V was cut by 8 bases and J by 7 bases, with 8 bases left in between. Germline lookup yields CDR1 SNHLY and CDR2 FYNNEI. The CDR3 bases are TGTGCCAGCCTTTTTGGGACCCAGTACTTC. Translated: CASLFGTQYF.

This chain links TRBV28 with TRBJ1-2; 8 nucleotides line up with TRBD1. The junction had 9 bases not matched to a gene; V was cut back by 5 bases and J by 4 bases. Germline V gives CDR1 MDHEN, CDR2 SYDVKM. The CDR3 totals 15 residues. The CDR3 is CASSPRDRKFYGYTF. DNA for the CDR3: TGTGCCAGCAGTCCCCGGGACAGGAAATTCTATGGCTACACCTTC.

The chain employs TRBV19 and TRBJ1-2, with D possibly TRBD1 on 5 matching bases. The germline V and J ends were trimmed by 10 bases and 0 bases, with 18 bases remaining between them. CDR1 and CDR2 from the germline V gene are LNHDA and SQIVND (reference sequence). This CDR3 spans 15 amino acids. The CDR3 DNA is TGTGCCACCGAAAGGGGCAGCCCCCCTAACTATGGCTACACCTTC. It is translated as CATERGSPPNYGYTF.

This chain connects TRBV27 to TRBJ2-7; no clear D gene. V shed 3 bases and J shed 2 bases, with 8 bases lying between them. Germline V gene sequence: CDR1 MNHEY, CDR2 SMNVEV (reference sequence). This CDR3 has 13 amino acids. The CDR3 DNA reads as TGTGCCAGCAGTTTTGGCCTTACCTACGAGCAGTACTTC. Translating gives CASSFGLTYEQYF.

This sequence joins TRBV20-1 and TRBJ2-1; D possibly corresponds to TRBD2 (6 bases). This CDR3 is 14 amino acids long. Looked up from germline, CDR1 is DFQATT and CDR2 is SNEGSKA (reference sequence). V was cut by 3 bases and J by 3 bases, with 12 bases left in between. The chain's CDR3 is CSASEGRGYNEQFF. CDR3 DNA: TGCAGTGCTAGTGAGGGGCGGGGCTACAATGAGCAGTTCTTC.

The chain has TRBV3-1 (or the pseudogene TRBV3-2) and TRBJ1-2; D is possibly TRBD1 (5 bases). The CDR3 is 15 residues long. Germline V CDR1 and CDR2: LGHDT, YNNKEL (reference sequence). V shed 1 base and J shed 7 bases, with 16 bases lying between them. The CDR3 DNA reads as TGTGCCAGCAGCCAAGTCAATGGGGGGTACGGTGGCTACACCTTC. It is translated as CASSQVNGGYGGYTF.

A single count supports this clone. The chain joins TRBV7-6 to TRBJ1-2; tentatively, D is TRBD1 (6 bases). The length of the CDR3 is 14 residues. Germline CDR1 reads SGHVS; CDR2 reads FNYEAQ. V lost 5 bases, J lost 8 bases, and 18 bases lay in between. CDR3 sequence: CASSRLQGHEGYTF. CDR3 in DNA: TGTGCCAGCAGCAGGCTACAGGGTCACGAAGGCTACACCTTC.

The rearrangement joins TRBV7-7 to TRBJ2-2; 14 nucleotides line up with TRBD2. This CDR3 comprises 17 residues. The V gene's germline CDR1 is SSHAT and CDR2 FNYEAQ (reference sequence). V was clipped by 5 bases and J by 2 bases; unmatched bases: 4. CDR3 loop: CASSPGTSGGNTGELFF. The CDR3 DNA sequence: TGTGCCAGCAGCCCCGGGACTAGCGGGGGCAACACCGGGGAGCTGTTTTTT.

The chain carries TRBV7-6 and TRBJ1-6, with no clear D. Per germline, CDR1 SGHVS and CDR2 FNYEAQ. V was clipped by 5 bases and J by 7 bases, with 9 bases between them. The length of the CDR3 is 13 residues. Here the CDR3 reads CASSPTRNSPLHF. The CDR3 bases are TGTGCCAGCAGCCCTACAAGGAATTCACCCCTCCACTTT.

The chain uses TRBV29-1 and TRBJ1-2; 9 nucleotides match TRBD1. This CDR3 contains 15 residues. Looked up from germline, CDR1 is SQVTM and CDR2 is ANQGSEA. J lost 8 bases, V lost 0 bases, and 10 bases had no gene match. CDR3 nucleotide sequence: TGCAGCGTTGAAGATCGCGGGGACAGGGAAGGCGGCTACACCTTC. This codes for CSVEDRGDREGGYTF. The full variable domain, in which reference TRBV29-1 and TRBJ1-2 provide the parts outside the CDR3, is SAVISQKPSRDICQRGTSLTIQCQVDSQVTMMFWYRQQPGQSLTLIATANQGSEATYESGFVIDKFPISRPNLTFSTLTVSNMSPEDSSIYLCSVEDRGDREGGYTFGSGTRLTVV.

This sequence joins TRBV9 and TRBJ1-1; a possible D gene is TRBD1 (6 bases). The germline CDR1 and CDR2 sequences are SGDLS and YYNGEE. The CDR3 spans 11 residues. V was clipped by 3 bases and J by 9 bases, with 9 bases between them. The CDR3 is CASSAGQQAFF. In DNA form, the CDR3 reads TGTGCCAGCAGCGCCGGACAGCAAGCTTTCTTT.

This sequence joins TRBV4-3 and TRBJ1-3; D unresolved. Germline CDR1 and CDR2: LGHNA and YSLEER. The CDR3 runs to 16 residues. The V end was cut by 4 bases, the J end by 4 bases, with 17 bases between. The CDR3 sequence: CASSLRSGPGGNTIYF. The CDR3 bases are TGCGCCAGCAGCCTAAGATCCGGGCCCGGGGGAAACACCATATATTTT.